The T cell receptor (beta chain) under discussion was sequenced for a study of long-term antiretroviral therapy in people with HIV. Between the trimmed V and J ends, which lost 1 base and 7 bases, there was a span of 17 bases. Germline lookup yields CDR1 SEHNR and CDR2 FQNEAQ (reference sequence). CDR3 length equals 16 residues. Assay version v3.0 of immunoSEQ was used, and it was run at survey level. Repertoires were generated with immunoSEQ multiplex PCR, while TCRdb's copy carries only in-frame clones and drops some. Of around 21,000 clones in the sample, approximately 78% were seen once. This TCR was sampled from a woman aged 25 to 45 with HIV. The sequencing here drew on unsorted PBMCs, taken 0.2 years after starting antiretroviral therapy. The gene calls are TRBV7-9 and TRBJ2-1, with D maybe TRBD1 (6 bases). This CDR3 is CASSLVTGWGGNEQFF. The CDR3 coding sequence is TGTGCCAGCAGCTTAGTAACAGGGTGGGGTGGGAATGAGCAGTTCTTC. Drawing the rest from reference TRBV7-9 and TRBJ2-1, the complete variable domain is DTGVSQNPRHKITKRGQNVTFRCDPISEHNRLYWYRQTLGQGPEFLTYFQNEAQLEKSRLLSDRFSAERPKGSFSTLEIQRTEQGDSAMYLCASSLVTGWGGNEQFFGPGTRLTVL.